This TCR beta chain was captured by sequencing in a study of vaccination effects on CD4 cells after COVID-19. The wider study: Sampling occurred a median 72 days post second dose, range 14 to 241.

The CDR3 has 13 amino acids. Germline values: CDR1 SGHNT, CDR2 YYREEE (reference sequence). The V gene lost 0 bases and the J gene lost 11 bases, with 14 bases spanning the gap. TCRdb's table, derived via immunoSEQ multiplex PCR, lists solely in-frame clones and lacks some. The sample holds tens of thousands of clones; roughly 74% are singletons and the top ten take about 15%. Regarding this clone: Its cognate antigen is unknown.

Broader study findings: In the late period after vaccination, infection- and vaccine-induced clones contracted markedly.

Isolation of CD4+ T cells took place after less than twelve days of culture. Either the mRNA-1273 or the BNT162b2 vaccine was given to participants as two doses. Having tested negative for nucleocapsid antibodies, the vaccine recipients showed no prior SARS-CoV-2 infection. Cultures got half-medium changes with IL-2 on days 3 and 7. The chain recombines TRBV5-4 with TRBJ1-1; maybe TRBD1 (6 bases). This clonotype was sampled from a human donor who received a COVID-19 vaccine. The source material was CD4+ T cells from PBMCs cultured without peptide, sampled after COVID-19 vaccination. CDR3 sequence: CASSLAQGFKAFF. DNA of the CDR3: TGTGCCAGCAGCTTGGCACAGGGATTTAAGGCTTTCTTT.